The 13 T cell receptor beta chains below come from one sample, sequenced in a study of lymphopenia after photon versus proton radiotherapy. The method was immunoSEQ multiplex PCR; TCRdb's version includes in-frame clones alone and lacks a portion of them. The sample holds 15,000 to 20,000 clones, 70% to 90% seen once. The specimen was peripheral blood, collected from a patient treated with proton-based radiotherapy. Receptors were obtained from a man between 70 and 80 years old with pancreatic cancer.

V is TRBV14 and J is TRBJ1-1; 8 nucleotides line up with TRBD1. The CDR3 spans 16 residues. The V and J ends lost 4 bases and 1 base, in that order; junction bases with no gene match: 8. Germline V CDR1 and CDR2: SGHDN, FVKESK. CDR3 region: CASSPTGEGRNTEAFF. CDR3 DNA sequence: TGTGCCAGCAGCCCGACAGGGGAGGGGAGGAACACTGAAGCTTTCTTT.

The V and J genes are TRBV30 and TRBJ1-1; the D gene is possibly TRBD1 (6 bases). CDR3 length: 16 amino acids. The V and J ends lost 0 bases and 4 bases respectively, with 18 bases between them. Per the germline V gene, CDR1 is GTSNPN and CDR2 is SVGIG (reference sequence). CDR3 amino acids: CAWSVRGGGSGTEAFF. The CDR3 DNA reads TGTGCCTGGAGTGTACGTGGAGGGGGTTCGGGCACTGAAGCTTTCTTT.

The V gene is TRBV7-9, the J gene TRBJ1-2; 8 nucleotides line up with TRBD1. CDR3 length: 15 residues. Per the germline V gene, CDR1 is SEHNR and CDR2 is FQNEAQ (reference sequence). Trimming removed 1 base from V and 7 bases from J; junction bases left unmatched: 8. CDR3 sequence: CASSLGGQGILGYTF. The CDR3 bases are TGTGCCAGCAGCTTAGGAGGACAGGGAATCCTTGGCTACACCTTC. Based on the CDR3 plus reference TRBV7-9 and TRBJ1-2, the full variable domain is DTGVSQNPRHKITKRGQNVTFRCDPISEHNRLYWYRQTLGQGPEFLTYFQNEAQLEKSRLLSDRFSAERPKGSFSTLEIQRTEQGDSAMYLCASSLGGQGILGYTFGSGTRLTVV.

This clone was seen only once. The chain recombines TRBV2 with TRBJ1-4; D is uncertain. Trimming pared 1 base from V and 0 bases from J, leaving 6 bases between. CDR3 length: 15 residues. CDR1 and CDR2 (germline): SNHLY, FYNNEI. Here the CDR3 reads CASSEDTSTNEKLFF. CDR3 bases: TGTGCCAGCAGTGAAGATACCTCAACTAATGAAAAACTGTTTTTT.

CDR3 amino acids: CASSVAVGGFYEQYF. DNA for the CDR3: TGTGCCAGCAGCGTAGCGGTCGGGGGGTTCTACGAGCAGTACTTC. The chain has TRBV9 and TRBJ2-7, with 7 positions matching TRBD2. CDR3 length: 15 amino acids. V lost 0 bases to trimming and J lost 3 bases; unmatched junction nucleotides: 6. Germline loops: CDR1 SGDLS, CDR2 YYNGEE.

The V gene is TRBV21-1, the J gene TRBJ1-4. TRBV21-1 is recorded as a pseudogene. The CDR3 covers 17 residues. In DNA form, the CDR3 reads TGTGCCAGCACCCGCGGGATTGGGTCCATATTTAATGAAAAACTGTTTTTT. Translated, it gives CASTRGIGSIFNEKLFF.

This chain joins TRBV7-9 and TRBJ2-3; 7 bases align to TRBD1. In germline, CDR1 is SEHNR, CDR2 FQNEAQ (reference sequence). The CDR3 contains 15 residues. Trimming at V came to 8 bases and at J to 4 bases, leaving 12 bases not matched to a gene. Here the CDR3 reads CASYEMQGVSDTQYF. The CDR3 DNA reads TGTGCCAGCTATGAGATGCAGGGGGTTTCAGATACGCAGTATTTT.

The CDR3 protein is CSEGPGTDTQYF. CDR3 DNA sequence: TGCAGCGAAGGGCCAGGCACAGATACGCAGTATTTT. V gene TRBV29-1 combines with J gene TRBJ2-3; D gene uncertain. V lost 7 bases and J 1 base, leaving 9 bases between the germline ends. The CDR3 contains 12 residues. CDR1 and CDR2 (germline): SQVTM, ANQGSEA.

The chain combines TRBV11-2 with TRBJ1-1, with 11 bases identical to TRBD1. CDR3 length: 16 residues. The V and J ends lost 4 bases and 3 bases, in that order; junction bases with no gene match: 7. The germline V gene encodes CDR1 SGHAT and CDR2 FQNNGV. The DNA for the CDR3 is TGTGCCAGCAGCTCATCCTGGACAGGGGGCGACACTGAAGCTTTCTTT. Its protein product is CASSSSWTGGDTEAFF.

The chain employs TRBV10-3 and TRBJ2-5; D tentatively fits TRBD1 or TRBD2 (5 bases each). Looked up from germline, CDR1 is ENHRY and CDR2 is SYGVKD. Trimming removed 3 bases from V and 2 bases from J, with 16 bases in between. This CDR3 contains 16 residues. In DNA, the CDR3 is TGTGCCATCAGTGATCCGGGGACGGAAAGACAAGAGACCCAGTACTTC. It translates to CAISDPGTERQETQYF.

The V call is TRBV4-1, the J call TRBJ2-7, with a tentative D call TRBD2 (5 bases). Germline CDR1 is MGHRA and CDR2 is YSYEKL. The CDR3 consists of 16 residues. Trimming took 1 base from V and 2 from J, leaving 15 bases between them. This CDR3 reads CASSQVPLRGTYEQYF. The CDR3 DNA sequence: TGCGCCAGCAGCCAAGTTCCCCTGAGAGGGACCTACGAGCAGTACTTC.

J is TRBJ2-7 and V is TRBV5-8; 9 bases align to TRBD1. Germline CDR1 and CDR2: SGHTS and YDEGEE. CDR3 length: 14 residues. The V segment lost 5 bases and the J segment 0 bases; nucleotides outside the gene matches: 3. CDR3 region: CASRLTGGSYEQYF. The CDR3 DNA reads TGTGCCAGCAGACTGACAGGGGGCTCCTACGAGCAGTACTTC.

The gene calls are TRBV18 and TRBJ2-5; D is perhaps TRBD1 or TRBD2 (5 bases each). Near its end, the DNA agrees better with TRBJ2-7, so the J call may be wrong. The CDR3 is made up of 16 amino acids. Per germline, CDR1 KGHSH and CDR2 LQKENI. The CDR3 DNA follows: TGTGCCAGCTCACCCGATTGGGGGAGAACCACCTACGAGCAGTACTTC. Translation gives CASSPDWGRTTYEQYF.